The source of this T cell receptor beta chain is a study of cytomegalovirus exposure and HLA in healthy donors. General study results and limits: Several of the most significant clusters were apparently associated with common viral pathogens in a later analysis.

PCR employed 60 Vbeta and 13 Jbeta primers. TCRdb's copy holds only in-frame clones and misses some; the assay was immunoSEQ multiplex PCR. Counted here are roughly 200,000 clones, about 9.4% occurring once; the ten biggest clones make up 1% to 1.5%. This CDR3 has 11 amino acids. V shed 4 bases and J shed 5 bases, with 8 bases lying between them. Germline loops: CDR1 DFQATT, CDR2 SNEGSKA (reference sequence). Concerning this clone itself: As yet, its antigen is unknown.

Sequencing was performed on PBMCs. V gene TRBV20-1 combines with J gene TRBJ1-2; D is unclear. The origin of this receptor is a woman aged 30 to 39 in good health and CMV-seropositive. In DNA form, the CDR3 reads TGCAGTGCTATCGAGGGTTATGGCTACACCTTC. Protein: CSAIEGYGYTF.